Below, 27 T cell receptor beta chains from the same sample are listed, as sequenced in a study of T cells in Graves' hyperthyroidism and ophthalmopathy (dated by TCRdb to between 2018 and 2021). The method behind the library was multiplex PCR. Sequencer: Illumina HiSeq 2000. Amplification of TCR beta CDR3 regions was carried out from RNA transcripts. The first round of RT-PCR for the TCR CDR3 was performed with the HTBI primer set and the Qiagen OneStep RT-PCR kit. In-frame beta chains were kept once TCRdb had trimmed the public reads at Q25 with fastp and called clones with MiXCR. Records with the same CDR3 protein are collapsed into one entry carrying the most frequent genes and DNA. In all, the sample holds 600,000 to 700,000 distinct CDR3 sequences, and roughly 15% of those were seen once. Roughly 4.3% of the sample lies in the top ten. Sequencing was done on a sample of blood. Source of these receptors: a woman between 35 and 50 years old with Graves' ophthalmopathy.

The chain uses TRBV28 and TRBJ2-5; 10 bases are a match to TRBD2. J was trimmed by 4 bases and V by 8 bases; bases with no gene match: 10. Germline V gene sequence: CDR1 MDHEN, CDR2 SYDVKM. This CDR3 region has 15 residues. CDR3 in amino acids: CASSPPGLARETQYF. CDR3 DNA sequence: TGTGCCAGCTCACCTCCGGGACTAGCGAGAGAGACCCAGTACTTC.

This clonotype was seen many times. The J gene is TRBJ1-1, the V gene TRBV15; possibly TRBD1 for D (5 bases). Trimming cost V 3 bases and J 5 bases, with 13 bases left between them. The CDR3 has 14 residues. Germline loops: CDR1 LNHNV, CDR2 YYDKDF (reference sequence). The CDR3 nucleotides are TGTGCCACCAGCAGGGGTCTAGAGGGGACTGAAGCTTTCTTT. Protein: CATSRGLEGTEAFF.

This clonotype was seen many times. This sequence joins TRBV7-9 and TRBJ1-2; D call uncertain. Per the germline V gene, CDR1 is SEHNR and CDR2 is FQNEAQ (reference sequence). The CDR3 is 10 residues long. V was cut by 8 bases and J by 6 bases, with 7 bases left in between. In DNA form, the CDR3 reads TGTGCCAGCTACGAAGATGGCTACACCTTC. Translation: CASYEDGYTF.

This clonotype was seen just once. J is TRBJ2-5 and V is TRBV12-3 or TRBV12-4; tentatively, D is TRBD2 (7 bases). This CDR3 region has 15 residues. Trimming pared 3 bases from V and 4 bases from J, leaving 15 bases between. CDR3 sequence (DNA): TGTGCCAGCAGTTTCGGCGGGGGCGAGGGAGAGACCCAGTACTTC. Translation: CASSFGGGEGETQYF.

This clonotype was recorded at least ten times. The chain joins TRBV11-1 to TRBJ2-6; 7 positions agree with TRBD1. CDR3 size: 18 residues. CDR1 SGHAT and CDR2 FQDESV come from the germline V gene (reference sequence). V trimming: 2 bases; J trimming: 3 bases; junction bases outside the gene matches: 10. CDR3 loop: CASSLYSGTDFGANVLTF. For the CDR3, the DNA is TGTGCCAGCAGCTTATACTCCGGGACAGATTTTGGGGCCAACGTCCTGACTTTC.

The chain couples TRBV28 to TRBJ1-1; D is perhaps TRBD1 (5 bases). Germline CDR1 reads MDHEN; CDR2 reads SYDVKM. V was trimmed by 6 bases and J by 1 base, leaving 18 bases between them. The CDR3 loop spans 16 amino acids. The CDR3 region is CASREFGGRGNTEAFF. CDR3 DNA: TGTGCCAGCAGAGAGTTCGGGGGAAGAGGGAACACTGAAGCTTTCTTT.

This clonotype was seen many times. The rearrangement joins TRBV28 to TRBJ2-7; D remains unclear. Germline V gene sequence: CDR1 MDHEN, CDR2 SYDVKM. The CDR3 is 12 amino acids. V lost 6 bases and J lost 6, with 12 bases in between. CDR3 nucleotide sequence: TGTGCCAGCAGCCTTACCCTCCCCGAGCAGTACTTC. It specifies CASSLTLPEQYF.

This clonotype was observed a handful of times. The gene calls are TRBV14 and TRBJ2-7, with D uncertain. The V and J ends lost 4 bases and 3 bases respectively, with 13 bases between them. Germline V CDR1 and CDR2: SGHDN, FVKESK. The CDR3 extends over 14 amino acids. The CDR3 here is CASSPYYPVYEQYF. The CDR3 coding sequence is TGTGCCAGCAGCCCGTACTACCCGGTCTACGAGCAGTACTTC.

DNA of the CDR3: TGTGCCAGCAGTGAAGGTTGGCAGAGTAAAGCTTTCTTT. It codes for CASSEGWQSKAFF. The chain uses TRBV6-1 and TRBJ1-1; D unclear. V shed 1 base and J shed 9 bases, with 12 bases lying between them. The CDR3 extends over 13 amino acids. From germline, CDR1 is MNHNS and CDR2 SASEGT.

V is TRBV5-1 and J is TRBJ2-7; TRBD2 might be the D (5 bases). CDR3 length equals 14 residues. Germline V gene data show CDR1 as SGHRS and CDR2 as YFSETQ. V lost 0 bases and J 2 bases, leaving 9 bases between the germline ends. As DNA, the CDR3 is TGCGCCAGCAGCTTGGACGGGATCCCCTACGAGCAGTACTTC. Its protein is CASSLDGIPYEQYF.

This clonotype was seen ten or more times. The chain combines TRBV6-1 with TRBJ2-5, with TRBD1 matching over 7 bases. This CDR3 region has 13 residues. V gave up 10 bases and J gave up 0 bases; unmatched junction bases: 5. CDR1 is MNHNS and CDR2 is SASEGT in the germline V gene. The CDR3 DNA reads TGTGCCATCCTGACAGGGTACCAAGAGACCCAGTACTTC. It specifies CAILTGYQETQYF.

V and J are TRBV4-1 and TRBJ2-7; 12 nucleotides line up with TRBD2. This CDR3 has 20 amino acids. In germline, CDR1 is MGHRA, CDR2 YSYEKL. V lost 4 bases to trimming and J lost 5 bases; unmatched junction nucleotides: 21. The CDR3 protein is CASSRETSGSGVASFHEQYF. The DNA for the CDR3 is TGCGCCAGCAGCCGAGAGACTAGCGGGAGTGGTGTGGCCTCTTTCCACGAGCAGTACTTC.

This clonotype was seen only a few times. A read error may produce the germline difference seen at one junction end. V and J are TRBV20-1 and TRBJ2-2; D perhaps matches TRBD1 (6 bases). CDR3 length equals 15 residues. Per germline, CDR1 DFQATT and CDR2 SNEGSKA (reference sequence). The CDR3 nucleotides are TGCAGTGCCAGAGCAGGGGTTCGAAACACCGGGGAGCTGTTTTTT. It codes for CSARAGVRNTGELFF.

This clonotype was detected many times. The rearrangement links TRBV24-1 to TRBJ2-7; D gene uncertain. V was trimmed by 10 bases and J by 3 bases, leaving 18 bases between them. This CDR3 region has 14 residues. The germline CDR1 and CDR2 sequences are KGHDR and SFDVKD. The CDR3 DNA reads TGTGCCACTTACTACAGTCCACCCCTCTACGAGCAGTACTTC. As protein: CATYYSPPLYEQYF.

This clonotype was recorded many times. V usage is TRBV29-1 and J usage is TRBJ1-1; a possible D gene is TRBD1 (6 bases). The CDR3 spans 14 residues. V lost 4 bases and J lost 5, with 17 bases in between. The germline V gene encodes CDR1 SQVTM and CDR2 ANQGSEA. In nucleotides, the CDR3 is TGCAGCGTTGCTGCCCAGGGGTTCGGGACTGAAGCTTTCTTT. Protein product: CSVAAQGFGTEAFF.

This clonotype came up many times. V and J are TRBV28 and TRBJ1-3; maybe TRBD1 (5 bases). CDR1 is MDHEN and CDR2 is SYDVKM in the germline V gene. The CDR3 is 14 residues long. Trimming took off 7 bases at V and 0 bases at J, with 10 bases between the two ends. The CDR3 region is CASTVGVSGNTIYF. The CDR3 nucleotides read TGTGCCAGCACCGTGGGGGTCTCTGGAAACACCATATATTTT.

The table lists this clonotype with many counts. This rearrangement joins TRBV20-1 to TRBJ2-7; the D is unclear. CDR1 and CDR2 from the germline V gene are DFQATT and SNEGSKA (reference sequence). Trimming left V 3 bases short and J 7 bases short, with 13 bases between. The CDR3 totals 12 residues. This CDR3 reads CSASKSAEEQYF. CDR3 DNA: TGCAGTGCTAGTAAGTCGGCGGAGGAGCAGTACTTC.

This clonotype was recorded at least ten times. V usage is TRBV29-1 and J usage is TRBJ1-3; 7 bases fit TRBD1. Germline V gene data show CDR1 as SQVTM and CDR2 as ANQGSEA. J lost 4 bases, V lost 7 bases, and 10 bases had no gene match. The CDR3 has 14 residues. The CDR3 loop reads CSARMGQIGNTIYF. The CDR3 bases are TGCAGCGCGAGAATGGGACAGATCGGAAACACCATATATTTT.

The chain is built from TRBV7-6 and TRBJ2-2; TRBD1 matches 7 bases. V dropped 5 bases and J dropped 6; count of bases not matched to a gene: 6. This CDR3 spans 14 amino acids. In germline, CDR1 is SGHVS, CDR2 FNYEAQ. The CDR3 loop reads CASSPGTVPGELFF. As DNA, the CDR3 is TGTGCCAGCAGCCCAGGGACAGTCCCCGGGGAGCTGTTTTTT.

The genes are TRBV14 and TRBJ2-7; 8 nucleotides agree with TRBD2. Losses at the gene ends were 1 base for V and 3 bases for J; bases not matched to a gene: 5. CDR1 and CDR2 (germline): SGHDN, FVKESK. The CDR3 has 15 amino acids. Here the CDR3 DNA reads TGTGCCAGCAGCCAAGTGGGACTAGTGAACTACGAGCAGTACTTC. It translates to CASSQVGLVNYEQYF.

This clonotype occurred many times. V gene TRBV12-3 or TRBV12-4 combines with J gene TRBJ2-6, with unresolved D. V was clipped by 7 bases and J by 1 base, with 11 bases between them. The CDR3 spans 15 residues. The CDR3 protein is CASIGGPSGANVLTF. CDR3 bases: TGTGCCAGCATAGGCGGACCATCTGGGGCCAACGTCCTGACTTTC.

This clonotype was seen at least ten times. This chain joins TRBV11-2 and TRBJ2-2; 12 bases agree with TRBD2. The CDR3 is 15 residues long. CDR1 and CDR2 (germline): SGHAT, FQNNGV. Trimming at V came to 3 bases and at J to 6 bases, leaving 2 bases not matched to a gene. CDR3 loop: CASSFLAGGAGELFF. CDR3 nucleotides: TGTGCCAGCAGCTTTCTAGCGGGAGGGGCCGGGGAGCTGTTTTTT.

This clonotype occurred many times. V gene TRBV6-1 combines with J gene TRBJ1-5, with 7 bases that match TRBD1. This CDR3 region has 15 residues. Germline CDR1 is MNHNS and CDR2 is SASEGT. With V trimmed by 5 bases and J by 3 bases, 7 bases remained unmatched. CDR3 loop: CASSKPGQSNQPQHF. The CDR3 DNA follows: TGTGCCAGCAGTAAGCCGGGACAGTCCAATCAGCCCCAGCATTTT.

This clonotype came up many times. The chain has TRBV24-1 and TRBJ2-5; the match to TRBD1 covers 9 bases. J was trimmed by 4 bases and V by 4 bases; bases with no gene match: 6. CDR1 is KGHDR and CDR2 is SFDVKD in the germline V gene. This CDR3 is built from 15 residues. As DNA, the CDR3 is TGTGCCACCAGTGAGCTAGACAGGGGGGGAGAGACCCAGTACTTC. This encodes CATSELDRGGETQYF.

At least ten counts were recorded for this clonotype. The V call is TRBV6-1, the J call TRBJ1-1, with a possible D match to TRBD1 (5 bases). The germline V and J ends were trimmed by 7 bases and 1 base, with 7 bases remaining between them. From germline, CDR1 is MNHNS and CDR2 SASEGT. This CDR3 has 12 amino acids. The CDR3 nucleotides read TGTGCCAGCACCGACAGGAACACTGAAGCTTTCTTT. It yields the protein CASTDRNTEAFF.

This clonotype has at least ten counts. This rearrangement joins TRBV20-1 to TRBJ2-7; possible D gene TRBD1, 5 bases. Deletions cut 4 bases from V and 13 bases from J, with 17 bases between. In germline, CDR1 is DFQATT, CDR2 SNEGSKA (reference sequence). The CDR3 loop spans 11 amino acids. CDR3 protein: CSANQGPLGYF. The CDR3 region has the DNA TGCAGTGCTAACCAGGGTCCCCTTGGTTACTTC.

This clonotype was seen at least ten times. The chain couples TRBV19 to TRBJ1-2, with 8 bases lining up with TRBD1. V shed 5 bases, J shed 4 bases, and the junction held 9 bases outside the gene matches. CDR1 is LNHDA and CDR2 is SQIVND in the germline V gene (reference sequence). The CDR3 extends over 15 amino acids. This chain's CDR3 is CASSYRDRPFYGYTF. The CDR3 bases are TGTGCCAGTAGTTATAGGGACAGGCCGTTCTATGGCTACACCTTC.